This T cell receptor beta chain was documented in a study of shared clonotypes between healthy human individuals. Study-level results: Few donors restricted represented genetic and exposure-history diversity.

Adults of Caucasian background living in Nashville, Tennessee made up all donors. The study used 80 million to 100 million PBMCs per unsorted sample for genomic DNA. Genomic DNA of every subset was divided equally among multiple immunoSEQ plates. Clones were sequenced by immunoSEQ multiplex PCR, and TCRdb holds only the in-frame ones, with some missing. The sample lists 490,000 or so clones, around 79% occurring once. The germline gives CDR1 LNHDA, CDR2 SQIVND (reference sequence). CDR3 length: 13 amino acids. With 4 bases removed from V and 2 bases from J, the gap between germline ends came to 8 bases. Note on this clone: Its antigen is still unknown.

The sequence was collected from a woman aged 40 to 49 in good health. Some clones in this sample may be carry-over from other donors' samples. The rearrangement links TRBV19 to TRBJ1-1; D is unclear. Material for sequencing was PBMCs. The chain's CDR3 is CASSNTANTEAFF. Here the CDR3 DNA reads TGTGCCAGTAGTAACACAGCAAACACTGAAGCTTTCTTT.